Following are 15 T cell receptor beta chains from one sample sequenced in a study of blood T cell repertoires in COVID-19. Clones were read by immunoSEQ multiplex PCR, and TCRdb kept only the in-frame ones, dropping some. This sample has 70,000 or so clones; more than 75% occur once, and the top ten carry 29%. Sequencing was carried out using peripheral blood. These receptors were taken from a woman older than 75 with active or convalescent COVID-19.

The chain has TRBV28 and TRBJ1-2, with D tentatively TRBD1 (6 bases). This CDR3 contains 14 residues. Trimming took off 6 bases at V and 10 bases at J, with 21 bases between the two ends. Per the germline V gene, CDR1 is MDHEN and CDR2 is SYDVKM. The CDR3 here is CASRGQGPPYAYTF. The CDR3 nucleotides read TGTGCCAGCAGGGGGCAGGGGCCCCCCTACGCCTACACCTTC.

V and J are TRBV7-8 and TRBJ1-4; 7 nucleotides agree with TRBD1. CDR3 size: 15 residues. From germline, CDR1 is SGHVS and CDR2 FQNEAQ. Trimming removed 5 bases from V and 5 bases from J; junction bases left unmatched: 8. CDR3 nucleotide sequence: TGTGCCAGCAGCCCCAACTCACAGGGGAATGAAAAACTGTTTTTT. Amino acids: CASSPNSQGNEKLFF.

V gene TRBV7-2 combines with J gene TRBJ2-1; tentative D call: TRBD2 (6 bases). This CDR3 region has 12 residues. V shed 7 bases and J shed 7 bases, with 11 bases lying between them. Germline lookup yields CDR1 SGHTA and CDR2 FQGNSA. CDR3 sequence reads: CASTWGRNEQFF. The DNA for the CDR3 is TGTGCCAGCACATGGGGGAGGAATGAGCAGTTCTTC.

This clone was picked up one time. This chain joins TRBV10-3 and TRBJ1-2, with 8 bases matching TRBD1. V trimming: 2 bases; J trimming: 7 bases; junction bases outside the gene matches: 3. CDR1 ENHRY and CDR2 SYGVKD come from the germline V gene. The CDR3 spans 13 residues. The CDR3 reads CAISETGGFGYTF. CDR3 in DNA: TGTGCCATCAGTGAGACAGGGGGGTTTGGCTACACCTTC.

CDR3 residues: CASSEGASGGAGDTQYF. DNA of the CDR3: TGTGCCAGCAGTGAAGGCGCTAGCGGGGGGGCGGGAGATACGCAGTATTTT. The chain recombines TRBV5-6 with TRBJ2-3; 12 bases map to TRBD2. This CDR3 has 17 amino acids. V gave up 5 bases and J gave up 5 bases; unmatched junction bases: 12. Germline V gene lookup returns CDR1 SGHDT and CDR2 YYEEEE.

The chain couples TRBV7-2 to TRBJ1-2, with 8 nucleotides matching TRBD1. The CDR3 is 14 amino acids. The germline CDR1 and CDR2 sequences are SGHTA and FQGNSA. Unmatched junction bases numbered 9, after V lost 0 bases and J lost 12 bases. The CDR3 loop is CASSLAKDRDIHTF. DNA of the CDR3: TGTGCCAGCAGCTTAGCGAAGGACAGGGACATCCACACCTTC.

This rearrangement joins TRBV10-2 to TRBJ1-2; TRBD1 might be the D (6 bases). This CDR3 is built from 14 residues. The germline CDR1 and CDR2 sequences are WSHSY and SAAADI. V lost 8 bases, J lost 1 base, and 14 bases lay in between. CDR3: CASGRGGSNYGYTF. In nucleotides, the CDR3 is TGCGCCAGCGGAAGGGGGGGCAGTAACTATGGCTACACCTTC.

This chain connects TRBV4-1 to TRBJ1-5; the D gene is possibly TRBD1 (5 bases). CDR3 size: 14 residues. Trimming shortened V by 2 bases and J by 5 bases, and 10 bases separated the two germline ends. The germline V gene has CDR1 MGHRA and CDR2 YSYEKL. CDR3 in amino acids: CASSQQGFDQPQHF. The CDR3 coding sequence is TGCGCCAGCAGCCAACAGGGCTTCGATCAGCCCCAGCATTTT.

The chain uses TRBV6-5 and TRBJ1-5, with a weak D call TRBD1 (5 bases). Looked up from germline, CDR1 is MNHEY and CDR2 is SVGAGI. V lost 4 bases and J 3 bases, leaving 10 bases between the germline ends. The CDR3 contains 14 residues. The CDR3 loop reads CASSSRGYNQPQHF. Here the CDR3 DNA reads TGTGCCAGCAGTTCAAGGGGTTACAATCAGCCCCAGCATTTT.

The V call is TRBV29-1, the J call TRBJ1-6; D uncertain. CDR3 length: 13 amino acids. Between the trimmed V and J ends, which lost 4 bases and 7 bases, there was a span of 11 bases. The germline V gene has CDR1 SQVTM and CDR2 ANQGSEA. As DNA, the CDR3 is TGCAGCGTTGCCAATGAGAGGAATTCACCCCTCCACTTT. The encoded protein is CSVANERNSPLHF.

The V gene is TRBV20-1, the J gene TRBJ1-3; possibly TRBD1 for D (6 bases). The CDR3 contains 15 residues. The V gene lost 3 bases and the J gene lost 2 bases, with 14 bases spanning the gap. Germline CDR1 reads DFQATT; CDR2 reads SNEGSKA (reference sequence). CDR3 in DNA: TGCAGTGCTAGTACCCACAGGGCTGCTGGAAACACCATATATTTT. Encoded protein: CSASTHRAAGNTIYF.

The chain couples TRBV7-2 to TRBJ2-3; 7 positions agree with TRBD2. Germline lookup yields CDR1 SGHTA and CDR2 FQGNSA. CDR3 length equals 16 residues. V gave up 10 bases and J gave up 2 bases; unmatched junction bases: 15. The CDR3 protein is CATSPLGRENTDTQYF. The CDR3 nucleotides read TGTGCCACCTCACCCTTGGGGCGGGAGAACACAGATACGCAGTATTTT.

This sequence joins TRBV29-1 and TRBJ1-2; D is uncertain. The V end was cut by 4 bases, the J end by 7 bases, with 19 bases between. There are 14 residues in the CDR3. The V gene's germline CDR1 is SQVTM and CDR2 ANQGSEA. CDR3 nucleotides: TGCAGCGTTGGCGCCCGTGCGGTGTCGGGTGGCTACACCTTC. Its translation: CSVGARAVSGGYTF. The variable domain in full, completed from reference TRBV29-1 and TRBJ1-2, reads SAVISQKPSRDICQRGTSLTIQCQVDSQVTMMFWYRQQPGQSLTLIATANQGSEATYESGFVIDKFPISRPNLTFSTLTVSNMSPEDSSIYLCSVGARAVSGGYTFGSGTRLTVV.

CDR3 region: CASSPQGSGQPQHF. The CDR3 coding sequence is TGTGCCAGCAGCCCACAGGGGTCAGGTCAGCCCCAGCATTTT. This sequence joins TRBV27 and TRBJ1-5; 7 bases fit TRBD1. CDR1 and CDR2 (germline): MNHEY, SMNVEV (reference sequence). The CDR3 is 14 residues long. Trimming cost V 6 bases and J 6 bases; bases outside gene matches: 8.

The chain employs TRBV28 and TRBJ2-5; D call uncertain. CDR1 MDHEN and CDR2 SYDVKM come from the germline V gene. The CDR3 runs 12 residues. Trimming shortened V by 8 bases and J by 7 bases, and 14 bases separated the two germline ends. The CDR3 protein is CASGGVVVTQYF. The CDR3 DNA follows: TGTGCCAGCGGCGGTGTGGTCGTGACCCAGTACTTC.